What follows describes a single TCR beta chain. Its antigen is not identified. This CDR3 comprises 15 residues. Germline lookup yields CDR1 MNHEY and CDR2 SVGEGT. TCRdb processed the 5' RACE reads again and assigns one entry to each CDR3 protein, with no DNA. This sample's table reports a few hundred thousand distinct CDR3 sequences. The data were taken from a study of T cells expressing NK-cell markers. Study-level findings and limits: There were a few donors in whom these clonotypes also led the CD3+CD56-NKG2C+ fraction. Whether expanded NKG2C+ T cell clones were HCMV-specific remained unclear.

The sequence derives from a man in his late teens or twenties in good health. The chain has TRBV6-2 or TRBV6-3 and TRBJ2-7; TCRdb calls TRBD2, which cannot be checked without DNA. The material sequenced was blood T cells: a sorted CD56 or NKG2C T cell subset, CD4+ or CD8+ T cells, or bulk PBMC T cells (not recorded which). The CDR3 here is CASTQLAGGPYEQYF.